This T cell receptor (beta chain) derives from a study of T cells after yellow fever vaccination. In TCRdb, the 5' RACE reads were re-called with MiXCR into one record per CDR3 protein. Of fewer than 450,000 distinct CDR3 sequences in the sample, 11% were seen once. This clonotype was seen more than once but under ten times. What it binds is unknown. Broader study findings: After the booster, about 95% of CD4 and more than 85% of CD8 primary-response clones were re-detected.

The starting material was PBMCs, obtained on the day of the first yellow fever vaccination. The sequence was obtained from a man aged 18 to 35 who received the YFV17D yellow fever vaccine.

The CDR3 nucleotides read TGTGCCAGCTCACCACCGGTAGGGCCACGCACTGAAGCTTTCTTT. Protein: CASSPPVGPRTEAFF. The chain recombines TRBV18 with TRBJ1-1; no firm D call. V was trimmed by 0 bases and J by 4 bases, leaving 12 bases between them. CDR1 is KGHSH, CDR2 LQKENI, per germline. The CDR3 is 15 residues long.